This paragraph reports one TCR beta chain. Its antigen is undetermined. This specimen belongs to a study of shared clonotypes between healthy human individuals. Study-wide results and limits: It was expected that sequencing depth would affect clonotype sharing among donors. Non-shared clonotypes had lower generation probabilities than those shared by all four donors.

Sequencing used immunoSEQ multiplex PCR; TCRdb keeps in-frame clones, though not all of them. The data show some 2 million clones, 85% to 95% seen once. CDR1 is PRHDT and CDR2 is FYEKMQ in the germline V gene (reference sequence). The CDR3 totals 16 residues. Trimming at V came to 5 bases and at J to 0 bases, leaving 4 bases not matched to a gene. This chain links TRBV13 with TRBJ2-1, with 10 nucleotides matching TRBD2. The sequence came from a man aged 18 to 30 in good health. Sequencing was performed on naive CD4+ T cells sorted from blood. Regarding subset: CD45RA+ positively selected. The CDR3 sequence: CASSVSGRFSYNEQFF. The CDR3 bases are TGTGCCAGCAGCGTTAGCGGGAGGTTCTCCTACAATGAGCAGTTCTTC.